These 21 T cell receptor beta chains originate from one sample sequenced in a study of OX40 agonist ivuxolimab in advanced cancers. The assay was immunoSEQ multiplex PCR, and TCRdb's table has in-frame clones only and misses some. The top ten hold around 3.9% of the sample, which has about 60,000 clones, about 91% seen once. The sequenced sample was CD4+ or CD8+ T cells sorted from blood, obtained in a trial of the OX40 agonist ivuxolimab. The receptors shown here come from an adult with an advanced solid tumor such as melanoma, head and neck, liver or kidney cancer.

The chain has TRBV27 and TRBJ2-3, with D tentatively TRBD1 (5 bases). Trimming stripped 2 bases from V and 1 base from J, with 7 bases between. Germline assignment: CDR1 MNHEY and CDR2 SMNVEV (reference sequence). The CDR3 has 14 amino acids. Written as DNA, the CDR3 is TGTGCCAGCAGTTTAGTAGGGGGCACAGATACGCAGTATTTT. This codes for CASSLVGGTDTQYF.

The chain combines TRBV7-9 with TRBJ1-1; the D is unclear. Between the trimmed V and J ends, which lost 8 bases and 1 base, there was a span of 8 bases. In germline, CDR1 is SEHNR, CDR2 FQNEAQ (reference sequence). The CDR3 totals 12 residues. CDR3: CASQRENTEAFF. In nucleotides, the CDR3 is TGTGCCAGCCAGAGAGAGAACACTGAAGCTTTCTTT.

The chain combines TRBV7-3 with TRBJ2-7; 11 nucleotides match TRBD2. V was clipped by 3 bases and J by 9 bases; unmatched bases: 7. Per germline, CDR1 SGHTA and CDR2 FQGTGA. This CDR3 is built from 14 residues. The CDR3 is CASSLGTSGQMQYF. CDR3 nucleotides: TGTGCCAGCAGCTTGGGGACTAGCGGACAGATGCAGTACTTC.

The chain carries TRBV9 and TRBJ2-1; 14 nucleotides match TRBD2. CDR3 length: 17 amino acids. CDR1 and CDR2 from the germline V gene are SGDLS and YYNGEE. The trim removed 7 bases at V and 0 bases at J, leaving 6 bases unmatched. CDR3 sequence reads: CASAGLAGENSYNEQFF. The CDR3 DNA reads TGTGCCAGCGCGGGACTAGCGGGGGAAAACTCCTACAATGAGCAGTTCTTC.

The J gene is TRBJ2-4, the V gene TRBV7-8, with 7 bases lining up with TRBD2. The CDR3 covers 15 residues. Germline V gene lookup returns CDR1 SGHVS and CDR2 FQNEAQ. Germline trimming cut 5 bases from V and 9 bases from J; bases unmatched to any gene: 13. CDR3 nucleotides: TGTGCCAGCAGCGCCTCGCGTCTGGGAGGGGCCATTCAGTACTTC. Translated, it gives CASSASRLGGAIQYF.

The gene calls are TRBV5-1 and TRBJ2-1, with TRBD2 matching 7 bases. The ends lost 0 bases at V and 6 bases at J; junction bases unmatched: 9. The germline V gene has CDR1 SGHRS and CDR2 YFSETQ. This CDR3 comprises 16 residues. The CDR3 loop reads CASSLVEAGPGNEQFF. The CDR3, as DNA: TGCGCCAGCAGCTTGGTTGAAGCGGGGCCCGGCAATGAGCAGTTCTTC.

The chain recombines TRBV5-1 with TRBJ1-5; D gene unclear. Germline V gene lookup returns CDR1 SGHRS and CDR2 YFSETQ. V shed 4 bases and J shed 0 bases, with 11 bases lying between them. This CDR3 has 15 residues. The CDR3 reads CASSQENYSNQPQHF. CDR3 DNA sequence: TGCGCCAGCAGCCAAGAGAACTATAGCAATCAGCCCCAGCATTTT.

The chain combines TRBV9 with TRBJ1-2; 9 positions match TRBD1. Germline-derived CDR1 and CDR2 are SGDLS and YYNGEE. The CDR3 extends over 15 amino acids. V dropped 0 bases and J dropped 2; count of bases not matched to a gene: 2. The DNA of the CDR3 is TGTGCCAGCAGCGTAGTGGACAGGGGCAACTATGGCTACACCTTC. It is translated as CASSVVDRGNYGYTF.

This sequence joins TRBV7-9 and TRBJ1-4, with 10 bases aligning to TRBD1. The V segment lost 5 bases and the J segment 10 bases; nucleotides outside the gene matches: 7. Germline CDR1 SEHNR, CDR2 FQNEAQ (reference sequence). This CDR3 is built from 14 residues. CDR3 region: CASSGQGDGRKLFF. CDR3 sequence (DNA): TGTGCCAGCAGCGGACAGGGGGACGGGAGAAAACTGTTTTTT.

This chain links TRBV5-5 with TRBJ1-1, with no clear D. Trimming cost V 3 bases and J 4 bases, with 16 bases left between them. There are 15 residues in the CDR3. The V gene's germline CDR1 is SGHKS and CDR2 YYEKEE (reference sequence). This chain's CDR3 is CASSWMLGVGTEAFF. Here the CDR3 DNA reads TGTGCCAGCAGCTGGATGCTCGGGGTAGGCACTGAAGCTTTCTTT.

The rearrangement joins TRBV4-1 to TRBJ2-7, with D perhaps being TRBD1 or TRBD2 (5 bases each). With 4 bases removed from V and 2 bases from J, the gap between germline ends came to 12 bases. The CDR3 is made up of 14 amino acids. The germline V gene encodes CDR1 MGHRA and CDR2 YSYEKL. The CDR3 DNA reads as TGCGCCAGCAGCCCGGAGCCGGGACCCTACGAGCAGTACTTC. Translating it yields CASSPEPGPYEQYF.

This clone has a handful of counts. This chain uses TRBV7-8 with TRBJ2-1; 8 bases map to TRBD2. Trimming took 0 bases from V and 0 from J; bases not matched to a gene: 7. The CDR3 runs 18 residues. Looked up from germline, CDR1 is SGHVS and CDR2 is FQNEAQ. In DNA form, the CDR3 reads TGTGCCAGCAGCTTAGCCCCATTACTAGCGGCCTCCTACAATGAGCAGTTCTTC. Translating it yields CASSLAPLLAASYNEQFF.

The chain carries TRBV27 and TRBJ1-1, with D unresolved. Germline CDR1 is MNHEY and CDR2 is SMNVEV (reference sequence). The CDR3 runs to 14 residues. The ends were cut back, 7 bases at V and 1 base at J, with 13 bases in the middle. In nucleotides, the CDR3 is TGTGCCAGCACTCTTTACCCTGGGAACACTGAAGCTTTCTTT. Translation gives CASTLYPGNTEAFF.

In this sample, this clone turned up a few times. The J gene is TRBJ1-1, the V gene TRBV5-6, with 9 bases aligning to TRBD1. CDR3 size: 13 residues. Germline-derived CDR1 and CDR2 are SGHDT and YYEEEE. J gave up 1 base and V 7 bases, and 2 bases lay outside the gene matches. CDR3 protein: CASGQGWNTEAFF. CDR3 in DNA: TGTGCCAGCGGACAGGGGTGGAACACTGAAGCTTTCTTT.

The chain carries TRBV7-9 and TRBJ1-6; maybe TRBD1 (6 bases). The CDR3 contains 15 residues. The V gene lost 3 bases and the J gene lost 9 bases, with 15 bases spanning the gap. Germline CDR1 SEHNR, CDR2 FQNEAQ (reference sequence). In DNA, the CDR3 is TGTGCCAGCAGCTTCCCCAGGGGTTTGCGTTCACCCCTCCACTTT. It specifies CASSFPRGLRSPLHF. Filled out from reference TRBV7-9 and TRBJ1-6, the complete variable domain reads DTGVSQNPRHKITKRGQNVTFRCDPISEHNRLYWYRQTLGQGPEFLTYFQNEAQLEKSRLLSDRFSAERPKGSFSTLEIQRTEQGDSAMYLCASSFPRGLRSPLHFGNGTRLTVT.

This clone appeared a single time. V usage is TRBV13 and J usage is TRBJ2-1, with unresolved D. Trimming pared 5 bases from V and 7 bases from J, leaving 18 bases between. The CDR3 is 15 residues long. From germline, CDR1 is PRHDT and CDR2 FYEKMQ (reference sequence). The DNA for the CDR3 is TGTGCCAGCAGCATACACAGTTTAGGATTGAATGAGCAGTTCTTC. Amino acids: CASSIHSLGLNEQFF.

The chain combines TRBV29-1 with TRBJ1-1, with a possible D match to TRBD1 (6 bases). Germline V gene data show CDR1 as SQVTM and CDR2 as ANQGSEA. The CDR3 loop spans 12 amino acids. V was trimmed by 4 bases and J by 8 bases, leaving 14 bases between them. CDR3 DNA sequence: TGCAGCGTTGGGGGGCCACAGGGAGAAGCTTTCTTT. Protein sequence: CSVGGPQGEAFF.

The rearrangement joins TRBV19 to TRBJ2-1, with 11 bases lining up with TRBD2. The length of the CDR3 is 13 residues. From germline, CDR1 is LNHDA and CDR2 SQIVND (reference sequence). Losses at the gene ends were 5 bases for V and 13 bases for J; bases not matched to a gene: 7. For the CDR3, the DNA is TGTGCCAGTAGTCCCGGGACTAGCGGAAAACAGTTCTTC. Protein: CASSPGTSGKQFF. Looking up the rest from reference TRBV19 and TRBJ2-1 gives the full variable domain: DGGITQSPKYLFRKEGQNVTLSCEQNLNHDAMYWYRQDPGQGLRLIYYSQIVNDFQKGDIAEGYSVSREKKESFPLTVTSAQKNPTAFYLCASSPGTSGKQFFGPGTRLTVL.

The chain has TRBV27 and TRBJ2-5; 11 nucleotides align to TRBD2. The CDR3 sequence is 17 residues long. Germline-derived CDR1 and CDR2 are MNHEY and SMNVEV (reference sequence). Trimming cost V 3 bases and J 4 bases; bases outside gene matches: 10. CDR3 loop: CASSFLGTSGPGETQYF. CDR3 nucleotides: TGTGCCAGCAGTTTCCTCGGGACTAGCGGCCCGGGAGAGACCCAGTACTTC.

The gene calls are TRBV7-9 and TRBJ2-3; 11 bases line up with TRBD2. CDR3 length: 17 amino acids. Germline V gives CDR1 SEHNR, CDR2 FQNEAQ (reference sequence). With 5 bases clipped from V and 4 bases from J, the junction kept 11 bases outside the gene matches. The CDR3 protein is CASSPLLAGADPDTQYF. The CDR3, as DNA: TGTGCCAGCAGCCCGCTACTAGCGGGGGCCGACCCAGATACGCAGTATTTT.

The V call is TRBV19, the J call TRBJ2-3; unclear D gene. Germline CDR1 LNHDA, CDR2 SQIVND (reference sequence). V was pared by 6 bases and J by 4 bases, with 11 bases between. The CDR3 length is 13 residues. CDR3 coding DNA: TGTGCCAGTAGACCTTCCCAGGCAGATACGCAGTATTTT. Amino acids: CASRPSQADTQYF.